This T cell receptor (beta chain) was observed in a study of cytomegalovirus exposure and HLA in healthy donors. General study results and limits: The majority of CMV-associated TCR beta chains were reported as apparently HLA-restricted in a later analysis. When analyzed later, the rates of TCR association showed variation by HLA locus, with DRB1 the most and HLA-C the fewest.

The PCR employed 60 Vbeta primers together with 13 Jbeta primers. Only in-frame clones appear in the TCRdb table, and some are missing; sequencing was by immunoSEQ multiplex PCR. Among around 62,000 clones listed, roughly 75% were seen once. A note on this clone: What it binds is unknown.

V dropped 4 bases and J dropped 5; count of bases not matched to a gene: 6. Germline V gene sequence: CDR1 LNHDA, CDR2 SQIVND (reference sequence). The CDR3 sequence is 15 residues long. The sample taken for sequencing was PBMCs. The gene calls are TRBV19 and TRBJ2-7; TRBD1 agrees at 12 bases. The receptor's source is a man in his 60s in good health and CMV-seropositive. This chain's CDR3 is CASSRSGTGGHEQYF. In nucleotides, the CDR3 is TGTGCCAGTAGTAGGTCCGGGACAGGGGGCCACGAGCAGTACTTC.